This T cell receptor beta chain was recovered during a study of shared clonotypes between healthy human individuals. Sequenced by immunoSEQ multiplex PCR; TCRdb stores in-frame clones only, minus some. The sample includes about 2.4 million clones, 93% of them seen just once. This sequence originates from a man younger than 35 in good health. Some clones in this sample may be carry-over from other donors' samples. The specimen was naive CD4+ T cells from PBMCs. Stated subset: CD45RA+ positively selected.

Written as DNA, the CDR3 is TGCGCCAGCAGCCAAGGAACCGGAGAGGGTGGCTACACCTTC. Translation: CASSQGTGEGGYTF. The chain couples TRBV4-1 to TRBJ1-2; D is uncertain. Trimming left V 1 base short and J 7 bases short, with 13 bases between. CDR1 and CDR2 from the germline V gene are MGHRA and YSYEKL. There are 14 residues in the CDR3.